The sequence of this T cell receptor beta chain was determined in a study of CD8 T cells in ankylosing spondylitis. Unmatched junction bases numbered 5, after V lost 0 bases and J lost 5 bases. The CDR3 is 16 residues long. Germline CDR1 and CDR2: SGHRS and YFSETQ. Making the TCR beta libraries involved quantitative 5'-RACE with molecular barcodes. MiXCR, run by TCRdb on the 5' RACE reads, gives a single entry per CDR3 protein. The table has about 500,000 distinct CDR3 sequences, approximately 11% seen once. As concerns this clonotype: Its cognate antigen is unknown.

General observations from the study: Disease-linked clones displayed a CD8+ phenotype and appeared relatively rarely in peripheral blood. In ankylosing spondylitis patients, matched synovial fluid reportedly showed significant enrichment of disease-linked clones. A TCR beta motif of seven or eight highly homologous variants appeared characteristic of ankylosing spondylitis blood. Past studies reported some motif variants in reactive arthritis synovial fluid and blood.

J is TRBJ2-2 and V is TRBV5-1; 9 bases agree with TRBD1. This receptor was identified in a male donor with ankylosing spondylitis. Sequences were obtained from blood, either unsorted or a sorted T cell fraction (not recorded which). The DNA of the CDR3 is TGCGCCAGCAGCTTGGGGGACAGGGTCCGGACCGGGGAGCTGTTTTTT. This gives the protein CASSLGDRVRTGELFF.